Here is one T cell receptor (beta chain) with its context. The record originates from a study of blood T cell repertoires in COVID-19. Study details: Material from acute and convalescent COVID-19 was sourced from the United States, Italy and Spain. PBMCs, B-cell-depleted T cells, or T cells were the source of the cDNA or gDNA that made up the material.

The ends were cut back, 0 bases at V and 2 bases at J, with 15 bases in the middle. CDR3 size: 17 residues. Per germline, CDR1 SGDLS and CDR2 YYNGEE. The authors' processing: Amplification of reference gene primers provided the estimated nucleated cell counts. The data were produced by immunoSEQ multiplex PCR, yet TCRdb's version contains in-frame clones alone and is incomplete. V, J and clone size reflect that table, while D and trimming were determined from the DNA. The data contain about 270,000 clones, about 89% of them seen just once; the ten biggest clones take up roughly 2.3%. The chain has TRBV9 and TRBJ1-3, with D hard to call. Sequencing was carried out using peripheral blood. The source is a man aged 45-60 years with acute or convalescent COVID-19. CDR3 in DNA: TGTGCCAGCAGCGTAGACGGAGGGCTACCGACTGGAAACACCATATATTTT. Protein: CASSVDGGLPTGNTIYF.